What follows describes a single T cell receptor (beta chain). Its specificity is not known. With 3 bases removed from V and 2 bases from J, the gap between germline ends came to 4 bases. There are 12 residues in the CDR3. Per germline, CDR1 SGHVS and CDR2 FQNEAQ. Time point in this sample: pre-treatment sample, taken before nivolumab and TIL therapy. Enrollment ran from 2017 to early 2020. The immunoSEQ assay was v3. Survey-level samples got 2 million or so read pairs; deep-level samples got roughly 5-6.5 million. Assay: immunoSEQ multiplex PCR; the TCRdb copy retains only in-frame clones and omits some. The data contain roughly 16,000 clones, less than 80% of them singletons. This entry belongs to a study of TIL therapy for anti-PD-1-resistant metastatic lung cancer. Regarding the study as a whole: After infusion, TIL clonotypes partly replaced peripheral T cells and declined over months. This highly selected cohort may not generalize to typical lung cancer patients.

Sequences were derived from blood, sampled at baseline. This chain links TRBV7-8 with TRBJ2-5; D is ambiguous. The sequence derives from a person aged 25-85 years with non-small cell lung cancer. CDR3 bases: TGTGCCAGCAGCTTGATACAAGAGACCCAGTACTTC. Amino acid sequence: CASSLIQETQYF.